The entry that follows covers one T cell receptor (beta chain) sequence. The antigen is undetermined. Germline V CDR1 and CDR2: LNHDA, SQIVND (reference sequence). The CDR3 has 14 amino acids. V lost 6 bases and J lost 0, with 12 bases in between. Produced via immunoSEQ multiplex PCR; TCRdb's table is partial and in-frame only. The sample holds roughly 61,000 clones, 80% to 90% seen once. This record belongs to a study of OX40 agonist ivuxolimab in advanced cancers. Study-level background: Mean age approximately 59 years, range about 23 to 79; around 80% male.

Findings and caveats of the study: Some of the nonresponding patients also showed low levels of normalized T-cell clonal expansion.

The V and J genes are TRBV19 and TRBJ2-7, with D tentatively TRBD2 (5 bases). This clonotype originated in an adult with an advanced solid tumor such as melanoma, head and neck, liver or kidney cancer. The sample in question was CD4+ or CD8+ T cells sorted from blood, obtained in a trial of the OX40 agonist ivuxolimab. CDR3 coding DNA: TGTGCCAGTAGCCTAGCTTTTAGCTCCTACGAGCAGTACTTC. This gives the protein CASSLAFSSYEQYF.